This T cell receptor beta chain was captured by sequencing in a study of vaccination and CD4 T cells after COVID-19. Across the study: Six males and four females, two of them Hispanic, were enrolled as convalescents.

A word on this clonotype: The antigen remains unidentified.

The treatment denotes: approximately nine-day PBMC culture with coronavirus spike peptide pools or control peptides (ViraFEST assay). Sequenced with the Oncomine TCR Beta short-read assay was DNA taken from cultured CD4+ T cells. MiXCR, applied by TCRdb to the PCR reads, yields one record per CDR3 protein. Counted here are some 8,300 distinct CDR3 sequences, 48% occurring once; the ten biggest clones make up 8%. Germline CDR1 reads SGHTA; CDR2 reads FQGNSA. V was pared by 3 bases and J by 1 base, with 6 bases between. This CDR3 contains 13 residues. The sample taken for sequencing was CD4+ T cells from blood, cultured in vitro. The chain combines TRBV7-2 with TRBJ1-1, with unresolved D. The receptor was isolated from a human donor who had recovered from COVID-19. The CDR3 coding sequence is TGTGCCAGCAGCTTTTCACAGAACACTGAAGCTTTCTTT. Its protein is CASSFSQNTEAFF. Based on the CDR3 plus reference TRBV7-2 and TRBJ1-1, the full variable domain is GAGVSQSPSNKVTEKGKDVELRCDPISGHTALYWYRQSLGQGLEFLIYFQGNSAPDKSGLPSDRFSAERTGGSVSTLTIQRTQQEDSAVYLCASSFSQNTEAFFGQGTRLTVV.